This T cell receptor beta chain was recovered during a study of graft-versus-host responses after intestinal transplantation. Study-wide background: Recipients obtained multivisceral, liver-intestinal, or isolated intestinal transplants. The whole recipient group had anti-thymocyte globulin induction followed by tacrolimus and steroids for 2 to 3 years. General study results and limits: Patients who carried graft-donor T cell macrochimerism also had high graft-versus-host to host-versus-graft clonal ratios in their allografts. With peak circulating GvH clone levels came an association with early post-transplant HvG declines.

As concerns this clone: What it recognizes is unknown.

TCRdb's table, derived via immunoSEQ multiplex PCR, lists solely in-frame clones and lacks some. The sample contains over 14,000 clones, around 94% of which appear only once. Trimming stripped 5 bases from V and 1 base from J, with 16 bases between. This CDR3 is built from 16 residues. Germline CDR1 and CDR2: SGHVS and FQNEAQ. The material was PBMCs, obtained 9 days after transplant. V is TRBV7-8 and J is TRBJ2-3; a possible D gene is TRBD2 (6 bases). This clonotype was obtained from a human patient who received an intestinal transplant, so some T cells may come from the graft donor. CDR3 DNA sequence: TGTGCCAGCAGCGAAGGGACTGTCAAAGGCACAGATACGCAGTATTTT. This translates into CASSEGTVKGTDTQYF.